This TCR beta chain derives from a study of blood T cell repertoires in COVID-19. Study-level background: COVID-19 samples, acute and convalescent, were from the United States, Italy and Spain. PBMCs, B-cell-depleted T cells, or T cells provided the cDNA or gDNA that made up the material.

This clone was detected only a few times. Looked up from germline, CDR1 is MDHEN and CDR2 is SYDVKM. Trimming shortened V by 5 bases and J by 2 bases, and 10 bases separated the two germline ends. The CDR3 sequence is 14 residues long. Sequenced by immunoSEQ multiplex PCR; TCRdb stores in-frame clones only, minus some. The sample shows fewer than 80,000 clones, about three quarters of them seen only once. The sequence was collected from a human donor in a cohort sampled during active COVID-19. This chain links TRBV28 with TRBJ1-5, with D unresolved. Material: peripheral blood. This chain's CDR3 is CASSILLGNQPQHF. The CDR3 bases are TGTGCCAGCAGTATTCTGCTAGGCAATCAGCCCCAGCATTTT.